This TCR beta chain was identified during a study of blood T cell repertoires in COVID-19. J lost 3 bases, V lost 4 bases, and 8 bases had no gene match. This CDR3 region has 16 residues. In germline, CDR1 is SGHRS, CDR2 YFSETQ. Assignments of participants to cohorts depended upon their own reported clinical history. TCRdb's copy holds only in-frame clones and misses some; the assay was immunoSEQ multiplex PCR. The table shows 350,000 or so clones, with about 92% occurring only once. The sequenced sample consisted of PBMCs or T cells enriched from blood (not recorded which). The sequence was obtained from a woman aged 25 to 39 who had recovered from COVID-19. This chain uses TRBV5-1 with TRBJ2-1; 9 bases map to TRBD2. CDR3 nucleotide sequence: TGCGCCAGCAGCCCAAGGTTTAGCGGGGGCTACAATGAGCAGTTCTTC. It is translated as CASSPRFSGGYNEQFF.